This entry features one T cell receptor beta chain sequence. Its target is unknown. The data were taken from a study of blood T cells in healthy people across ages. Study-level results: Age brought a roughly linear fall in TCR beta diversity measured per million T cells.

The second PCR ran roughly 7 to 11 cycles with a sample-barcoded 5' primer and J-beta primers. Each cDNA molecule, via a template-switch adaptor with 12 random nucleotides, was tagged. A single record per CDR3 protein comes from TCRdb applying MiXCR to the 5' RACE reads. The table lists around 1,800,000 distinct CDR3 sequences, about two fifths of them singletons, with 23% in the top ten. Staff drew approximately 9.7 milliliters of peripheral blood from each donor. Sequencing was carried out using blood. The TCR was taken from a human donor in good health.

In nucleotides, the CDR3 is TGTGCCAGCAGCTTGGGCAGTCCGATGGGCACAGATACGCAGTATTTT. This codes for CASSLGSPMGTDTQYF. This rearrangement joins TRBV7-9 to TRBJ2-3; D not certain. The germline gives CDR1 SEHNR, CDR2 FQNEAQ (reference sequence). This CDR3 is 16 amino acids long. Trimming took 3 bases from V and 1 from J, leaving 14 bases between them.